This TCR beta chain was found in a study of CD8 T cells in ankylosing spondylitis. As to this clonotype: Its antigen is unknown.

Preparation of TCR beta libraries was done by quantitative 5'-RACE with molecular barcodes. TCRdb called the 5' RACE reads again in MiXCR, with one record for every CDR3 protein. The sample holds under 250,000 distinct CDR3 sequences, around 8% seen once. The V end was cut by 7 bases, the J end by 1 base, with 17 bases between. This CDR3 contains 15 residues. CDR1 is MNHNS and CDR2 is SASEGT in the germline V gene. Study conclusions and caveats: Before this, some motif variants had been reported in reactive arthritis synovial fluid and blood. A TCR beta motif made of about eight highly homologous variants seemed typical of ankylosing spondylitis blood.

The receptor was derived from a female donor with ankylosing spondylitis or in good health (not recorded which). Material for sequencing was blood, either unsorted or a sorted T cell fraction (not recorded which). The rearrangement joins TRBV6-1 to TRBJ2-7, with D possibly TRBD2 on 6 matching bases. This chain's CDR3 is CASTSTSRGSYEQYF. DNA for the CDR3: TGTGCCAGCACCAGTACCTCGCGGGGTTCCTACGAGCAGTACTTC.